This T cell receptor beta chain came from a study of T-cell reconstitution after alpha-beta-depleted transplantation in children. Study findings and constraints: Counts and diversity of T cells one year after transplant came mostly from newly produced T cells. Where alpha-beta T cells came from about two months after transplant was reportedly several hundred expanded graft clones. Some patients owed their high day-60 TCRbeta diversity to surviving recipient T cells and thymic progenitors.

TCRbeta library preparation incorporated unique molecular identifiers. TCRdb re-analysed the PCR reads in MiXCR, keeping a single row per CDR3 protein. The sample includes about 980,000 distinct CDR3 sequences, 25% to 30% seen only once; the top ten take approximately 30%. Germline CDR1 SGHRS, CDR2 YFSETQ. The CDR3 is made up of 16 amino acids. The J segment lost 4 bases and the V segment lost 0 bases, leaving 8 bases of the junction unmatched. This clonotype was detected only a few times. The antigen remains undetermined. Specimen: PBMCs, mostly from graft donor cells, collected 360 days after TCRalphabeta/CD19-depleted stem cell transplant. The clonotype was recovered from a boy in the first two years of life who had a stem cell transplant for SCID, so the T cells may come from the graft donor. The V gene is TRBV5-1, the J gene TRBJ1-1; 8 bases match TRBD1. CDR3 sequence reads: CASSLAIGRGLTEAFF. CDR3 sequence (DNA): TGCGCCAGCAGCTTGGCCATAGGCAGGGGGCTCACTGAAGCTTTCTTT.